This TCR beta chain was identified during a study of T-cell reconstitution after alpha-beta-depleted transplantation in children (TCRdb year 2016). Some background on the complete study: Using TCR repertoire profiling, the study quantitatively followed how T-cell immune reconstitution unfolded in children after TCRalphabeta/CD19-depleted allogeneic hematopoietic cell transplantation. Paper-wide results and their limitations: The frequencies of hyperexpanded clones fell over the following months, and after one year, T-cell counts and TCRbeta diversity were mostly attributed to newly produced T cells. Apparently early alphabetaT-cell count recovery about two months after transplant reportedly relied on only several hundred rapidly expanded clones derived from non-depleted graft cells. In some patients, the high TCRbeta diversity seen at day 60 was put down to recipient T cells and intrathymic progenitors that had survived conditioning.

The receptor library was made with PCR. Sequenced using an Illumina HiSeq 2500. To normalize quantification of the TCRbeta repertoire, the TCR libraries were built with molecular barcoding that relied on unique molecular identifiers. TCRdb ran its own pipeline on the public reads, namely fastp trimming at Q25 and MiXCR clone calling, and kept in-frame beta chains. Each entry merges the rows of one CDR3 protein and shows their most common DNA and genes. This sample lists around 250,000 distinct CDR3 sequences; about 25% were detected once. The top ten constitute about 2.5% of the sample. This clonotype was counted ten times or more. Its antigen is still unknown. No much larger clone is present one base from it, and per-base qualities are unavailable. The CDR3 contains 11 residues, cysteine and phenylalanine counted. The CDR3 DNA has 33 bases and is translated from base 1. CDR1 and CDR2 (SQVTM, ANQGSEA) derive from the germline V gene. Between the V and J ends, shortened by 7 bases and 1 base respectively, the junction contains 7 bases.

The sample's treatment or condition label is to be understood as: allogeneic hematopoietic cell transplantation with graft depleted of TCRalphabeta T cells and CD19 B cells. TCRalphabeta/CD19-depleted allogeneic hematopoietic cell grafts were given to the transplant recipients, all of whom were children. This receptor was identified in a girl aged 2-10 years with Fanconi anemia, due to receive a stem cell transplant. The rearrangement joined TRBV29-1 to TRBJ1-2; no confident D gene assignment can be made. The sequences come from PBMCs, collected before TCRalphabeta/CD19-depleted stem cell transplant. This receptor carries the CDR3 CSARINYGYTF. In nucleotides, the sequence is TGCAGCGCACGGATTAACTATGGCTACACCTTC.